Sequencing of this T cell receptor (beta chain) was carried out in a study of T cell repertoires in cytomegalovirus infection. Study summary: CMV epitopes used comprised recently identified HLA-C-restricted ones and well-studied HLA-B-restricted ones. Study-wide findings and caveats: The cumulative frequency of public TCR beta families distinguished individuals who carried CMV together with the relevant HLA.

TCRdb reprocessed the reads via MiXCR and lists one record per CDR3 protein. The data contain approximately 89,000 distinct CDR3 sequences, 20% to 30% of them singletons. At least ten counts were recorded for this clonotype. Its specificity is unknown. J was trimmed by 3 bases and V by 3 bases; bases with no gene match: 8. The CDR3 extends over 16 amino acids. Per germline, CDR1 SQVTM and CDR2 ANQGSEA. The sample in question was CD8+ T cells from cultured PBMCs, obtained from culture after CMV antigen stimulation. The clonotype originates from a human donor in good health (CMV status not recorded). Some clones in this sample may be carry-over from other donors' samples. V is TRBV29-1 and J is TRBJ2-7; 13 bases fit TRBD2. The CDR3 sequence: CSVDGTSGTPSYEQYF. CDR3 nucleotides: TGCAGCGTTGACGGGACTAGCGGGACCCCAAGCTACGAGCAGTACTTC.